The source of this TCR beta chain is a study of CD8 T cells in ankylosing spondylitis. Findings and limits, study-wide: For ankylosing spondylitis blood, a TCR beta motif of 7 to 9 highly homologous variants appeared characteristic.

A single record per CDR3 protein comes from TCRdb applying MiXCR to the 5' RACE reads. Altogether around 890,000 distinct CDR3 sequences are present, about 12% being singletons, with the ten largest covering 0.51%. For this clonotype: What it binds is unknown.

V lost 7 bases and J 6 bases, leaving 9 bases between the germline ends. The CDR3 has 12 residues. Sequences were obtained from blood, either unsorted or a sorted T cell fraction (not recorded which). The TCR sequence derives from a male donor with ankylosing spondylitis. The chain combines TRBV12-3 or TRBV12-4 with TRBJ2-2; D not resolved. As DNA, the CDR3 is TGTGCCAGCACCCTCAGGCCCGGGGAGCTGTTTTTT. Translating it yields CASTLRPGELFF.